Below, 8 T cell receptor beta chains from the same sample are listed, as sequenced in a study of blood T cell repertoires in COVID-19. The repertoire was sequenced with immunoSEQ multiplex PCR; TCRdb's copy has only in-frame clones and lacks some. The profile shows around 140,000 clones, around 86% of them singletons. Specimen: peripheral blood. The receptors stem from a woman aged 60 to 75 with active or convalescent COVID-19.

This clone came up a few times. V gene TRBV11-2 combines with J gene TRBJ2-7; maybe TRBD1 (6 bases). Trimming removed 3 bases from V and 6 bases from J, with 12 bases in between. Germline V gene lookup returns CDR1 SGHAT and CDR2 FQNNGV. This CDR3 is built from 13 residues. The CDR3 DNA reads as TGTGCCAGCAGCTTCAAACAGGGTGGCGAGCAGTACGTC. This codes for CASSFKQGGEQYV.

The chain combines TRBV6-5 with TRBJ2-7; D perhaps matches TRBD1 (8 bases). The V gene's germline CDR1 is MNHEY and CDR2 SVGAGI. This CDR3 has 15 residues. V lost 5 bases and J lost 4, with 18 bases in between. CDR3 residues: CASSTGGAHGYEQYF. CDR3 DNA sequence: TGTGCCAGCAGTACAGGGGGGGCGCACGGGTACGAGCAGTACTTC.

In this sample, this clone turned up a few times. This chain joins TRBV2 and TRBJ2-2; the match to TRBD2 covers 10 bases. The germline CDR1 and CDR2 sequences are SNHLY and FYNNEI. The CDR3 spans 19 residues. The V gene end was trimmed by 4 bases and the J gene end by 0 bases; junction bases not matched to a gene: 11. Written as DNA, the CDR3 is TGTGCCAGCAGTGGCCCCAGGACTAGCGGCGCTTCGAACACCGGGGAGCTGTTTTTT. Protein sequence: CASSGPRTSGASNTGELFF.

The gene calls are TRBV6-5 and TRBJ1-4; possible D gene TRBD1, 5 bases. With 4 bases removed from V and 10 bases from J, the gap between germline ends came to 10 bases. CDR3 length equals 12 residues. Germline V gene lookup returns CDR1 MNHEY and CDR2 SVGAGI. CDR3 bases: TGTGCCAGCAGTTCGACAGCTGGAAAACTGTTTTTT. It codes for CASSSTAGKLFF.

This clone was seen just once. V is TRBV14 and J is TRBJ2-1; 9 bases line up with TRBD2. V lost 0 bases to trimming and J lost 15 bases; unmatched junction nucleotides: 6. The germline V gene has CDR1 SGHDN and CDR2 FVKESK. The CDR3 is 13 residues long. The CDR3 DNA follows: TGTGCCAGCAGCCAAGATTTAGCGGGAGTCTCGTTCTTC. Residues: CASSQDLAGVSFF.

The chain carries TRBV4-1 and TRBJ2-4, with 13 bases identical to TRBD2. The CDR3 runs to 18 residues. V dropped 3 bases and J dropped 2; count of bases not matched to a gene: 7. Germline CDR1 reads MGHRA; CDR2 reads YSYEKL. The DNA of the CDR3 is TGCGCCAGCAGCCATGGACTAGCGGGGGCCCTGACCAAAAACATTCAGTACTTC. Its translation: CASSHGLAGALTKNIQYF.

This chain links TRBV29-1 with TRBJ1-1; D is perhaps TRBD1 (5 bases). The CDR3 has 13 amino acids. Deletions cut 4 bases from V and 2 bases from J, with 11 bases between. Germline V CDR1 and CDR2: SQVTM, ANQGSEA. CDR3 in DNA: TGCAGCGTTGTGGCCAGGGAAAACACTGAAGCTTTCTTT. Encoded protein: CSVVARENTEAFF.

In DNA, the CDR3 is TGCAGTGCTAGTCCAGCGGGAGGGGGAACAGATACGCAGTATTTT. Protein sequence: CSASPAGGGTDTQYF. The chain links TRBV20-1 to TRBJ2-3, with 10 nucleotides matching TRBD2. The CDR3 loop spans 15 amino acids. Germline values: CDR1 DFQATT, CDR2 SNEGSKA (reference sequence). J was trimmed by 3 bases and V by 3 bases; bases with no gene match: 6.